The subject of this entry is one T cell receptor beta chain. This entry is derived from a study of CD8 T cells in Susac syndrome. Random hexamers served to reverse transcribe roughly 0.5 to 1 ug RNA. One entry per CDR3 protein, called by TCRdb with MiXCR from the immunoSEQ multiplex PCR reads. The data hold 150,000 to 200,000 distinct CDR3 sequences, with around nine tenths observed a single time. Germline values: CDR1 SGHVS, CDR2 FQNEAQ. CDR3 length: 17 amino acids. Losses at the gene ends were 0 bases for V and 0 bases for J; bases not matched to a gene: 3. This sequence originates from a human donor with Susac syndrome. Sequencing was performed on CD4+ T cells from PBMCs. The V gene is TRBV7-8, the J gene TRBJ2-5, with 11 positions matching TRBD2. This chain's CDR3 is CASSLAASGGYQETQYF. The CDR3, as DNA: TGTGCCAGCAGCTTAGCGGCTAGCGGGGGGTACCAAGAGACCCAGTACTTC.